The 26 T cell receptor beta chains below were found in one sample sequenced in a study of blood T cell repertoires in COVID-19. Assay: immunoSEQ multiplex PCR; the TCRdb copy retains only in-frame clones and omits some. The table includes some 250,000 clones, just over 85% detected once. Material: peripheral blood. These receptors all come from a man younger than 45 who had recovered from COVID-19.

V and J are TRBV6-4 and TRBJ2-2, with unresolved D. CDR3 length: 16 amino acids. V gave up 0 bases and J gave up 3 bases, with 11 bases separating them. The germline gives CDR1 MRHNA, CDR2 SNTAGT. The chain's CDR3 is CASSDSAGLHTGELFF. CDR3 sequence (DNA): TGTGCCAGCAGTGACTCGGCAGGCCTACACACCGGGGAGCTGTTTTTT.

Only a few counts were recorded for this clone. V gene TRBV19 combines with J gene TRBJ1-1; D uncertain. The ends were cut back, 7 bases at V and 4 bases at J, with 13 bases in the middle. The length of the CDR3 is 13 residues. Germline V CDR1 and CDR2: LNHDA, SQIVND (reference sequence). The CDR3 loop is CASKFLVATEAFF. The CDR3 DNA reads TGTGCCAGTAAGTTTCTTGTGGCCACTGAAGCTTTCTTT. Full variable domain (outside the CDR3, taken from reference TRBV19 and TRBJ1-1): DGGITQSPKYLFRKEGQNVTLSCEQNLNHDAMYWYRQDPGQGLRLIYYSQIVNDFQKGDIAEGYSVSREKKESFPLTVTSAQKNPTAFYLCASKFLVATEAFFGQGTRLTVV.

The gene calls are TRBV18 and TRBJ2-1, with D possibly being TRBD1 (5 bases). This CDR3 has 14 amino acids. The germline CDR1 and CDR2 sequences are KGHSH and LQKENI. V gave up 6 bases and J gave up 8 bases, with 17 bases separating them. CDR3 nucleotides: TGTGCCAGCTCGCAGTTAGGGGTTGAGGATGAGCAGTTCTTC. Translation: CASSQLGVEDEQFF.

This sequence joins TRBV27 and TRBJ1-2; maybe TRBD1 (6 bases). The CDR3 covers 15 residues. Trimming pared 3 bases from V and 0 bases from J, leaving 11 bases between. The V gene's germline CDR1 is MNHEY and CDR2 SMNVEV (reference sequence). The CDR3 nucleotides read TGTGCCAGCAGTTTCAGTCGGGACACTAACTATGGCTACACCTTC. This codes for CASSFSRDTNYGYTF.

This chain uses TRBV9 with TRBJ1-1; D call uncertain. CDR3 length: 16 amino acids. The germline gives CDR1 SGDLS, CDR2 YYNGEE. V lost 0 bases, J lost 5 bases, and 17 bases lay in between. CDR3 in DNA: TGTGCCAGCAGCGTAGGTACCGGACTAGACGGGACTGAAGCTTTCTTT. This codes for CASSVGTGLDGTEAFF.

The chain joins TRBV11-2 to TRBJ2-7; 8 bases line up with TRBD1. Losses at the gene ends were 5 bases for V and 3 bases for J; bases not matched to a gene: 6. Germline-derived CDR1 and CDR2 are SGHAT and FQNNGV. The CDR3 length is 14 residues. The chain's CDR3 is CASSGADRVYEQYF. The CDR3 DNA reads TGTGCCAGCAGCGGAGCGGACAGGGTCTACGAGCAGTACTTC.

This chain connects TRBV19 to TRBJ2-2; 7 nucleotides agree with TRBD1. From germline, CDR1 is LNHDA and CDR2 SQIVND (reference sequence). This CDR3 spans 18 amino acids. The V gene end was trimmed by 0 bases and the J gene end by 6 bases; junction bases not matched to a gene: 13. The CDR3 sequence is CASSIERTGLSFAGELFF. The CDR3 nucleotides read TGTGCCAGTAGTATAGAGAGGACAGGTCTCTCGTTTGCCGGGGAGCTGTTTTTT.

This clone appeared a single time. This chain joins TRBV6-5 and TRBJ1-4; possible D gene TRBD1, 6 bases. V was clipped by 6 bases and J by 11 bases, with 22 bases between them. The germline CDR1 and CDR2 sequences are MNHEY and SVGAGI. The CDR3 spans 15 residues. The CDR3 is CASSRRQAGRWKLFF. Here the CDR3 DNA reads TGTGCCAGCAGCCGACGACAGGCGGGCCGATGGAAACTGTTTTTT.

This chain links TRBV11-3 with TRBJ1-1, with 10 nucleotides matching TRBD1. Germline V gene lookup returns CDR1 SGHNT and CDR2 YENEEA. The junction had 9 bases not matched to a gene; V was cut back by 5 bases and J by 3 bases. The CDR3 runs 16 residues. CDR3 in amino acids: CASSPRTGGLDTEAFF. CDR3 sequence (DNA): TGTGCCAGCAGCCCACGGACAGGGGGATTAGACACTGAAGCTTTCTTT. Looking up the rest from reference TRBV11-3 and TRBJ1-1 gives the full variable domain: EAGVVQSPRYKIIEKKQPVAFWCNPISGHNTLYWYLQNLGQGPELLIRYENEEAVDDSQLPKDRFSAERLKGVDSTLKIQPAELGDSAVYLCASSPRTGGLDTEAFFGQGTRLTVV.

The rearrangement joins TRBV7-9 to TRBJ2-7; TRBD1 agrees at 9 bases. V trimming: 5 bases; J trimming: 1 base; junction bases outside the gene matches: 9. The CDR3 is 16 amino acids. Germline CDR1 and CDR2: SEHNR and FQNEAQ (reference sequence). In nucleotides, the CDR3 is TGTGCCAGCAGCCTGGGGGGACAGGGTGATTCCTACGAGCAGTACTTC. Translated: CASSLGGQGDSYEQYF. The whole variable domain, remainder taken from reference TRBV7-9 and TRBJ2-7, is DTGVSQNPRHKITKRGQNVTFRCDPISEHNRLYWYRQTLGQGPEFLTYFQNEAQLEKSRLLSDRFSAERPKGSFSTLEIQRTEQGDSAMYLCASSLGGQGDSYEQYFGPGTRLTVT.

J is TRBJ2-1 and V is TRBV15, with 9 positions matching TRBD1. This CDR3 is built from 15 residues. Germline V gene data show CDR1 as LNHNV and CDR2 as YYDKDF (reference sequence). V dropped 1 base and J dropped 4; count of bases not matched to a gene: 2. CDR3 residues: CATSRGTGVYNEQFF. CDR3 in DNA: TGTGCCACCAGCAGAGGGACAGGGGTTTACAATGAGCAGTTCTTC.

This clone appeared a single time. The chain links TRBV5-6 to TRBJ2-3; 10 positions agree with TRBD1. Per germline, CDR1 SGHDT and CDR2 YYEEEE. This CDR3 is 15 amino acids long. With 3 bases clipped from V and 1 base from J, the junction kept 2 bases outside the gene matches. As DNA, the CDR3 is TGTGCCAGCAGCTCCGGGACAGGGGGCACAGATACGCAGTATTTT. Protein product: CASSSGTGGTDTQYF.

The gene calls are TRBV11-3 and TRBJ2-1; possibly TRBD1 for D (6 bases). The CDR3 has 15 residues. Germline CDR1 is SGHNT and CDR2 is YENEEA. The V end lost 4 bases, the J end lost 7 bases, and 17 bases lay between the germline ends. CDR3 nucleotides: TGTGCCAGCAGCTCCGGACAGCCACTGACGAATGAGCAGTTCTTC. This encodes CASSSGQPLTNEQFF.

The CDR3 DNA reads TGTGCCAGCAGCTTGGTAGCGGAAGGGACCCAGTACTTC. Amino acids: CASSLVAEGTQYF. The chain links TRBV5-8 to TRBJ2-5; possible D gene TRBD2, 6 bases. This CDR3 is 13 amino acids long. Germline CDR1 and CDR2: SGHTS and YDEGEE. The V and J ends lost 0 bases and 7 bases respectively, with 10 bases between them.

V and J are TRBV5-1 and TRBJ2-7; 7 bases line up with TRBD1. The CDR3 spans 15 residues. The germline gives CDR1 SGHRS, CDR2 YFSETQ. The J segment lost 4 bases and the V segment lost 0 bases, leaving 7 bases of the junction unmatched. For the CDR3, the DNA is TGCGCCAGCAGCTTGGTTCCGGGACAGCCATACGAGCAGTACTTC. Amino acids: CASSLVPGQPYEQYF.

V and J are TRBV19 and TRBJ2-7; 7 bases map to TRBD2. CDR1 is LNHDA, CDR2 SQIVND, per germline (reference sequence). With V trimmed by 3 bases and J by 5 bases, 7 bases remained unmatched. CDR3 length: 14 amino acids. This chain's CDR3 is CASSITLRGDEQYF. The CDR3, as DNA: TGTGCCAGTAGTATTACTTTACGGGGGGACGAGCAGTACTTC.

This sequence joins TRBV4-1 and TRBJ2-2; weak D call: TRBD1 (6 bases). Trimming cost V 1 base and J 0 bases, with 12 bases left between them. There are 17 residues in the CDR3. In germline, CDR1 is MGHRA, CDR2 YSYEKL. CDR3 DNA: TGCGCCAGCAGCCAAGCCTCGGACAGACCGAACACCGGGGAGCTGTTTTTT. Residues: CASSQASDRPNTGELFF.

The chain uses TRBV29-1 and TRBJ1-1; D is undetermined. From germline, CDR1 is SQVTM and CDR2 ANQGSEA. The V end lost 4 bases, the J end lost 1 base, and 7 bases lay between the germline ends. CDR3 size: 12 residues. CDR3 loop: CSVGTSNTEAFF. CDR3 sequence (DNA): TGCAGCGTTGGAACTTCGAACACTGAAGCTTTCTTT.

CDR3 in amino acids: CASSLYYGDYTYNEQFF. As DNA, the CDR3 is TGTGCCAGCAGCTTGTACTACGGGGACTACACCTACAATGAGCAGTTCTTC. V and J are TRBV5-6 and TRBJ2-1; 7 nucleotides line up with TRBD2. This CDR3 has 17 residues. J was trimmed by 2 bases and V by 1 base; bases with no gene match: 9. CDR1 SGHDT and CDR2 YYEEEE come from the germline V gene.

The V gene is TRBV4-1, the J gene TRBJ1-1, with 8 bases fitting TRBD1. The CDR3 is 15 residues long. Germline V gene lookup returns CDR1 MGHRA and CDR2 YSYEKL. Trimming removed 4 bases from V and 1 base from J; junction bases left unmatched: 5. CDR3 nucleotides: TGCGCCAGCAGCCTTCGGACAGGGCGGAACACTGAAGCTTTCTTT. Its translation: CASSLRTGRNTEAFF.

This chain joins TRBV12-3 or TRBV12-4 and TRBJ1-1; 10 nucleotides line up with TRBD1. Trimming removed 3 bases from V and 11 bases from J; junction bases left unmatched: 6. The CDR3 runs 13 residues. In DNA form, the CDR3 reads TGTGCCAGCAGTTTGAGGGACAGGGGACGGGCTTTCTTT. Amino acids: CASSLRDRGRAFF.

V is TRBV23-1 and J is TRBJ1-1; D possibly corresponds to TRBD1 (5 bases). TRBV23-1 is assigned to the ORF class and has an uncertain function. V was clipped by 3 bases and J by 4 bases, with 21 bases between them. The CDR3 extends over 17 amino acids. In nucleotides, the CDR3 is TGCGCCAGCAGTCAGAAGCCCTTCAGGGATAGGGCCACTGAAGCTTTCTTT. Residues: CASSQKPFRDRATEAFF.

This clone was recorded a few times. CDR3 residues: CASSVGTGDGGYTF. The CDR3 bases are TGTGCCAGCAGCGTCGGAACAGGGGACGGTGGCTACACCTTC. This chain joins TRBV7-9 and TRBJ1-2, with TRBD1 matching over 7 bases. The germline gives CDR1 SEHNR, CDR2 FQNEAQ (reference sequence). CDR3 size: 14 residues. Trimming cost V 5 bases and J 7 bases; bases outside gene matches: 10.

V is TRBV6-5 and J is TRBJ2-7; TRBD2 matches at 8 bases. Germline values: CDR1 MNHEY, CDR2 SVGAGI. The CDR3 length is 15 residues. The V gene end was trimmed by 2 bases and the J gene end by 2 bases; junction bases not matched to a gene: 5. CDR3 sequence: CASSYSGGQTYEQYF. In DNA form, the CDR3 reads TGTGCCAGCAGTTACAGCGGGGGTCAGACCTACGAGCAGTACTTC.

The J gene is TRBJ1-1, the V gene TRBV21-1; the listed D gene, TRBD1, was not tested against the DNA. TRBV21-1 is a known pseudogene. CDR3 length: 16 residues. The CDR3 DNA is TGTGCCAGCAGCAAAACCCCCCTACAGGGGAGGACTGAAGCTTTCTTT. Translated, it gives CASSKTPLQGRTEAFF.

The chain has TRBV5-8 and TRBJ2-6, with D possibly being TRBD2 (6 bases). Germline CDR1 reads SGHTS; CDR2 reads YDEGEE. The V end lost 4 bases, the J end lost 0 bases, and 11 bases lay between the germline ends. This CDR3 region has 16 residues. The CDR3: CASSKAGSSGANVLTF. The CDR3 DNA reads TGTGCCAGCAGCAAGGCGGGGTCCTCTGGGGCCAACGTCCTGACTTTC.